Shown below are 27 T cell receptor beta chains from a single sample sequenced in a study of blood T cell repertoires in COVID-19. The protocol was immunoSEQ multiplex PCR, while the TCRdb copy is restricted to in-frame clones and leaves out a portion. The sample includes some 150,000 clones, 87% of them seen just once. The specimen was peripheral blood. These TCRs come from a woman between 50 and 59 years old with active or convalescent COVID-19.

This clone was seen only once. The genes are TRBV7-9 and TRBJ1-3, with D hard to call. The CDR3 extends over 17 amino acids. CDR1 and CDR2 from the germline V gene are SEHNR and FQNEAQ (reference sequence). V was trimmed by 5 bases and J by 1 base, leaving 18 bases between them. CDR3: CASSPRGGVKSGNTIYF. For the CDR3, the DNA is TGTGCCAGCAGCCCCCGGGGTGGGGTTAAGTCTGGAAACACCATATATTTT.

V is TRBV6-5 and J is TRBJ1-2; maybe TRBD1 (6 bases). The CDR3 spans 15 residues. V lost 0 bases to trimming and J lost 5 bases, with 13 bases between them. Germline CDR1 reads MNHEY; CDR2 reads SVGAGI. The CDR3 loop reads CASSYSLAGVYGYTF. CDR3 nucleotide sequence: TGTGCCAGCAGTTACTCATTGGCAGGGGTTTATGGCTACACCTTC.

V and J are TRBV19 and TRBJ1-5; D unclear. Per the germline V gene, CDR1 is LNHDA and CDR2 is SQIVND (reference sequence). This CDR3 region has 14 residues. The V and J ends lost 5 bases and 0 bases respectively, with 8 bases between them. The CDR3 nucleotides read TGTGCCAGTAGTCTAGGTAGTAGCAATCAGCCCCAGCATTTT. Translating gives CASSLGSSNQPQHF.

The CDR3 protein is CASSLGAHEKLFF. Here the CDR3 DNA reads TGTGCCAGCAGCTTAGGGGCCCATGAAAAACTGTTTTTT. The chain has TRBV7-2 and TRBJ1-4; no firm D call. The CDR3 extends over 13 amino acids. CDR1 is SGHTA, CDR2 FQGNSA, per germline. Trimming took off 1 base at V and 6 bases at J, with 6 bases between the two ends.

The V gene is TRBV11-2, the J gene TRBJ2-5, with 10 bases identical to TRBD2. The germline V gene encodes CDR1 SGHAT and CDR2 FQNNGV. The CDR3 totals 15 residues. Trimming cost V 5 bases and J 1 base; bases outside gene matches: 4. The chain's CDR3 is CASSQSGGGQETQYF. The CDR3 DNA reads TGTGCCAGCAGCCAAAGCGGGGGGGGCCAAGAGACCCAGTACTTC.

The chain joins TRBV5-1 to TRBJ1-2, with 8 nucleotides matching TRBD1. J lost 3 bases, V lost 4 bases, and 8 bases had no gene match. Germline assignment: CDR1 SGHRS and CDR2 YFSETQ. There are 15 residues in the CDR3. The CDR3: CASSPWTGYDYGYTF. In DNA form, the CDR3 reads TGCGCCAGCAGCCCATGGACAGGGTACGACTATGGCTACACCTTC.

V gene TRBV7-8 combines with J gene TRBJ1-5; a weak D match, TRBD1 (5 bases). Trimming removed 5 bases at V and 7 bases at J, with 21 bases between. CDR1 is SGHVS, CDR2 FQNEAQ, per germline. The CDR3 totals 16 residues. CDR3 sequence reads: CASSHYGTPKGQPQHF. The CDR3, as DNA: TGTGCCAGCAGCCACTACGGGACTCCGAAGGGCCAGCCCCAGCATTTT.

This chain joins TRBV5-4 and TRBJ1-1; D perhaps matches TRBD1 (5 bases). V lost 1 base to trimming and J lost 7 bases, with 11 bases between them. CDR3 length: 13 amino acids. CDR1 and CDR2 (germline): SGHNT, YYREEE (reference sequence). CDR3 coding DNA: TGTGCCAGCAGCTTGTCTCAGGGAATTGAAGCTTTCTTT. Translating it yields CASSLSQGIEAFF.

V is TRBV12-3 or TRBV12-4 and J is TRBJ1-4; no clear D gene. The CDR3 is made up of 13 amino acids. The V end was cut by 1 base, the J end by 13 bases, with 13 bases between. The CDR3 region has the DNA TGTGCCAGCAGTTTAGAGTCAGCCCGGGGACTGTTTTTT. Translating gives CASSLESARGLFF.

This rearrangement joins TRBV7-9 to TRBJ2-7; TRBD1 is a possible D gene (5 bases). Deletions cut 0 bases from V and 9 bases from J, with 6 bases between. This CDR3 has 11 residues. CDR1 is SEHNR and CDR2 is FQNEAQ in the germline V gene (reference sequence). The CDR3 DNA sequence: TGTGCCAGCAGCTTAGCACAGGTGCAGTACTTC. Translated: CASSLAQVQYF.

V is TRBV6-5 and J is TRBJ2-3; 9 bases are shared with TRBD2. The CDR3 runs 14 residues. CDR1 is MNHEY, CDR2 SVGAGI, per germline. The ends lost 7 bases at V and 1 base at J; junction bases unmatched: 3. CDR3 loop: CASTWTSGTDTQYF. As DNA, the CDR3 is TGTGCCAGCACCTGGACTAGCGGCACAGATACGCAGTATTTT.

V usage is TRBV9 and J usage is TRBJ1-2, with D maybe TRBD1 (5 bases). V lost 4 bases and J 2 bases, leaving 15 bases between the germline ends. Germline loops: CDR1 SGDLS, CDR2 YYNGEE. The CDR3 has 15 residues. Written as DNA, the CDR3 is TGTGCCAGCAGCACCCTTACGGGACTCAACTATGGCTACACCTTC. Its translation: CASSTLTGLNYGYTF.

The V call is TRBV19, the J call TRBJ1-5; possibly TRBD1 for D (5 bases). This CDR3 has 13 amino acids. Trimming pared 6 bases from V and 4 bases from J, leaving 10 bases between. Germline loops: CDR1 LNHDA, CDR2 SQIVND (reference sequence). CDR3 protein: CASRGQGNQPQHF. CDR3 coding DNA: TGTGCCAGTAGGGGGCAGGGAAATCAGCCCCAGCATTTT. Filled out from reference TRBV19 and TRBJ1-5, the complete variable domain reads DGGITQSPKYLFRKEGQNVTLSCEQNLNHDAMYWYRQDPGQGLRLIYYSQIVNDFQKGDIAEGYSVSREKKESFPLTVTSAQKNPTAFYLCASRGQGNQPQHFGDGTRLSIL.

V gene TRBV30 combines with J gene TRBJ1-4; D unclear. V lost 0 bases and J lost 0, with 11 bases in between. Germline V CDR1 and CDR2: GTSNPN, SVGIG (reference sequence). CDR3 length equals 16 residues. CDR3 bases: TGTGCCTGGAGTGTATCAGATTTCTCAACTAATGAAAAACTGTTTTTT. This codes for CAWSVSDFSTNEKLFF.

The chain carries TRBV25-1 and TRBJ1-4, with D possibly TRBD1 on 5 matching bases. The germline V gene has CDR1 MGHDK and CDR2 SYGVNS. The length of the CDR3 is 15 residues. Trimming took off 3 bases at V and 8 bases at J, with 16 bases between the two ends. Written as DNA, the CDR3 is TGTGCCAGCAGTGATCCTCGGACGGGGGTAGAAAAACTGTTTTTT. This encodes CASSDPRTGVEKLFF.

V is TRBV19 and J is TRBJ1-3; no definite D call. The germline V gene has CDR1 LNHDA and CDR2 SQIVND (reference sequence). V lost 5 bases and J lost 8, with 13 bases in between. This CDR3 region has 13 residues. This chain's CDR3 is CASSLFDGDTIYF. CDR3 nucleotide sequence: TGTGCCAGTAGTCTCTTCGACGGAGACACCATATATTTT.

The chain employs TRBV10-3 and TRBJ1-1; weak D call: TRBD1 (5 bases). V gave up 3 bases and J gave up 3 bases, with 11 bases separating them. CDR1 and CDR2 from the germline V gene are ENHRY and SYGVKD. CDR3 size: 14 residues. Here the CDR3 reads CAISEWGGDTEAFF. The CDR3 DNA follows: TGTGCCATCAGTGAATGGGGGGGAGACACTGAAGCTTTCTTT.

The J gene is TRBJ2-2, the V gene TRBV5-1; weak D call: TRBD1 (6 bases). This CDR3 is built from 16 residues. Germline CDR1 SGHRS, CDR2 YFSETQ. V gave up 0 bases and J gave up 7 bases, with 16 bases separating them. The CDR3: CASSLAPQGRYGELFF. CDR3 coding DNA: TGCGCCAGCAGCTTGGCCCCCCAGGGGCGATACGGGGAGCTGTTTTTT.

The chain carries TRBV1 and TRBJ2-1; the table's TRBD2 call for D was not verified on the DNA. TRBV1 is an annotated pseudogene. The CDR3 is made up of 23 amino acids. The CDR3 region is CTSSQEDTPKIHARTSVHPSQFF. DNA for the CDR3: TGCACCAGCAGCCAAGAAGATACGCCCAAGATACACGCCAGGACTAGCGTACATCCAAGTCAGTTCTTC.

The rearrangement links TRBV6-5 to TRBJ1-6; TRBD1 agrees at 7 bases. This CDR3 region has 14 residues. Germline V gives CDR1 MNHEY, CDR2 SVGAGI. Trimming cost V 6 bases and J 7 bases; bases outside gene matches: 6. This chain's CDR3 is CASSRQGGNSPLHF. The CDR3, as DNA: TGTGCCAGCAGCCGACAGGGAGGCAATTCACCCCTCCACTTT.

V and J are TRBV18 and TRBJ2-1, with 12 bases identical to TRBD2. Trimming cost V 4 bases and J 0 bases; bases outside gene matches: 1. Germline loops: CDR1 KGHSH, CDR2 LQKENI. This CDR3 has 16 amino acids. The CDR3 DNA reads as TGTGCCAGCTCACAGACTAGCGGGGGCTCCTACAATGAGCAGTTCTTC. It codes for CASSQTSGGSYNEQFF.

The rearrangement links TRBV4-2 to TRBJ2-3; 10 bases agree with TRBD2. This CDR3 region has 16 residues. V dropped 3 bases and J dropped 3; count of bases not matched to a gene: 6. Germline CDR1 reads LGHNA; CDR2 reads YNFKEQ. The CDR3 loop reads CASSQGTSGVTDTQYF. CDR3 sequence (DNA): TGTGCCAGCAGCCAGGGCACTAGCGGGGTAACAGATACGCAGTATTTT.

CDR3 DNA: TGTGCCTGGAGTCCCACTCCGAGCACTGAAGCTTTCTTT. Encoded protein: CAWSPTPSTEAFF. The chain employs TRBV30 and TRBJ1-1, with D hard to call. Germline V CDR1 and CDR2: GTSNPN, SVGIG (reference sequence). Trimming left V 2 bases short and J 4 bases short, with 11 bases between. The CDR3 length is 13 residues.

The chain links TRBV27 to TRBJ1-6; D gene uncertain. V dropped 5 bases and J dropped 8 bases, with 10 bases sitting between them. CDR1 and CDR2 (germline): MNHEY, SMNVEV (reference sequence). The CDR3 has 13 amino acids. The chain's CDR3 is CASSPREYSPLHF. The CDR3 coding sequence is TGTGCCAGCAGTCCCCGGGAGTATTCACCCCTCCACTTT.

The chain links TRBV19 to TRBJ1-2; TRBD1 matches 7 bases. Germline V gene lookup returns CDR1 LNHDA and CDR2 SQIVND (reference sequence). The CDR3 length is 14 residues. Trimming at V came to 7 bases and at J to 3 bases, leaving 8 bases not matched to a gene. Written as DNA, the CDR3 is TGTGCCAGTACAGACCGCGGGACAGACTATGGCTACACCTTC. Translated: CASTDRGTDYGYTF.

The rearrangement joins TRBV27 to TRBJ2-7, with D possibly matching TRBD2 (6 bases). Germline V gene data show CDR1 as MNHEY and CDR2 as SMNVEV (reference sequence). Trimming removed 3 bases at V and 7 bases at J, with 10 bases between. The CDR3 consists of 12 residues. In nucleotides, the CDR3 is TGTGCCAGCAGTTTTGGAGGGGTTGAGCAGTACTTC. Protein product: CASSFGGVEQYF.

This clone has only one observation. The gene calls are TRBV5-8 and TRBJ1-2; a weak D match, TRBD1 (6 bases). The CDR3 runs 15 residues. V was cut by 0 bases and J by 3 bases, with 12 bases left in between. Per the germline V gene, CDR1 is SGHTS and CDR2 is YDEGEE. CDR3 DNA: TGTGCCAGCAGCTTGGTCAGGGGCTCCTACTATGGCTACACCTTC. It yields the protein CASSLVRGSYYGYTF.